The rows below give T cell receptor beta chains drawn from one sample of a study of T cell repertoires in cytomegalovirus infection. Their target antigens are unknown. Each CDR3 protein gets one entry after TCRdb re-called the reads with MiXCR. The repertoire includes hundreds of thousands of distinct CDR3 sequences, around 29% of them detected once, and around 18% sits in the top ten. The sample here was cultured PBMCs, taken from culture after CMV antigen stimulation. The receptor set was obtained from a human donor in good health (CMV status not recorded). Some clones in this sample may be carry-over from other donors' samples. Each CDR3 is given with its conserved first and last residue. A D gene is named only where the DNA matches it firmly. Size is omitted from some rows. Given values are once, few, many or a class for expanded clones.

TRBV10-3	TRBJ2-7	-	-	TGTGCCATCAAAGGCCCCGGGGACTCCTACGAGCAGTACTTC	CAIKGPGDSYEQYF
TRBV30	TRBJ2-5	-	-	TGTGCCTGGAGTGCTCCGTGGAAAGAGACCCAGTACTTC	CAWSAPWKETQYF
TRBV12-3/TRBV12-4	TRBJ1-1	-	-	TGTGCCAGCAGTTTAGCGCCACAGATCATGGAAGCTTTCTTT	CASSLAPQIMEAFF
TRBV12-3/TRBV12-4	TRBJ2-1	TRBD1	-	TGTGCCAGCAGTTTAGTACGGGGACAGGGTAATGAGCAGTTCTTC	CASSLVRGQGNEQFF
TRBV12-3/TRBV12-4	TRBJ1-2	-	few	TGTGCCAGCACACTTCTTGAAGGGGGTTCGGGTGGCTACACCTTC	CASTLLEGGSGGYTF
TRBV19	TRBJ1-6	-	-	TGTGCCAGTAGTTGGAGTACGGAGGATAATTCACCCCTCCACTTT	CASSWSTEDNSPLHF
TRBV7-2	TRBJ1-2	TRBD1	few	TGTGCCAGCAGCTTCGTCAAGGGGGCGGGTGGCTACACCTTC	CASSFVKGAGGYTF
TRBV7-2	TRBJ1-4	-	many	TGTGCCAGCAGCACGGACCCCGGAGGAGAAAAACTGTTTTTT	CASSTDPGGEKLFF
TRBV7-9	TRBJ1-6	-	-	TGTGCCAGCAGCTTAGCCGGGACAAGGGATTCACCCCTCCACTTT	CASSLAGTRDSPLHF
TRBV7-9	TRBJ2-7	TRBD1	-	TGTGCCAGCAGCCCCGGACAGGTCTACTCCTACGAGCAGTACTTC	CASSPGQVYSYEQYF
TRBV7-6	TRBJ2-7	-	many	TGTGCCAGCAGCTTAGCTAAGGGAAACGAGCAGTACTTC	CASSLAKGNEQYF
TRBV5-4	TRBJ2-6	TRBD2	-	TGTGCCAGCAGCTTGGATAGCGGGAGAGGGTCTGGGGCCAACGTCCTGACTTTC	CASSLDSGRGSGANVLTF
TRBV20-1	TRBJ2-7	-	few	TGCAGTGCTAGAGATAATTGGGGAAGCTCCTACGAGCAGTACTTC	CSARDNWGSSYEQYF
TRBV7-9	TRBJ1-5	-	many	TGTGCCAGCAGCCCCCCGGGGGTAGGGAATCAGCCCCAGCATTTT	CASSPPGVGNQPQHF
TRBV6-1	TRBJ1-5	-	few	TGTGCCAGCAGTGCGGCAGTTAATCAGCCCCAGCATTTT	CASSAAVNQPQHF
TRBV6-2/TRBV6-3	TRBJ2-5	-	many	TGTGCCAGCACCCCATCGAAAGAGACCCAGTACTTC	CASTPSKETQYF
TRBV10-3	TRBJ2-3	-	-	TGTGCCATCAGTTTTACCGGGGGGCGGACAGATACGCAGTATTTT	CAISFTGGRTDTQYF
TRBV19	TRBJ1-2	-	-	TGTGCCAGTAGTAGGGGTGAGGTCGGAAACTATGGCTACACCTTC	CASSRGEVGNYGYTF
TRBV5-1	TRBJ1-1	TRBD1	-	TGCGCCAGCAGCTTTCGGACAGGGGGTATGGGGACTGAAGCTTTCTTT	CASSFRTGGMGTEAFF
TRBV7-6	TRBJ2-6	-	-	TGTGCCAGCAGCTTAGCGCTAGGCTCCGGGGCCAACGTCCTGACTTTC	CASSLALGSGANVLTF
TRBV4-1	TRBJ2-7	-	-	TGCGCCAGCAGCCAAGATAGTAGGGCGCTCGAGCAGTACTTC	CASSQDSRALEQYF
TRBV20-1	TRBJ1-5	TRBD1	few	TGCAGTGCCTTACAAGGACAGGGGGCCAGCAATCAGCCCCAGCATTTT	CSALQGQGASNQPQHF
TRBV4-1	TRBJ2-7	TRBD1	few	TGCGCCAGCAGCCAGGCTCCCCCACCGGGACAGGGTCTCGACGAGCAGTACTTC	CASSQAPPPGQGLDEQYF
TRBV27	TRBJ1-2	-	few	TGTGCCAGCAGTTTTGGGTTCGGCTATGGCTACACCTTC	CASSFGFGYGYTF
TRBV6-6	TRBJ1-6	-	-	TGTGCCAGCAGTTGGAGGGACTCCCTAAGCGGTTCACCCCTCCACTTT	CASSWRDSLSGSPLHF
TRBV12-3/TRBV12-4	TRBJ1-2	-	-	TGTGCCAGCAGTTTATCCGAGGAGACTGGCTACACCTTC	CASSLSEETGYTF
TRBV9	TRBJ2-5	TRBD2	-	TGTGCCAGCAGCGGATATAGCGGGGTGGAGACCCAGTACTTC	CASSGYSGVETQYF
TRBV29-1	TRBJ1-1	-	few	TGCAGCGTTGAGAGGGAAAGAGACACTGAAGCTTTCTTT	CSVERERDTEAFF
TRBV7-3	TRBJ2-5	TRBD1	few	TGTGCCAGCAGCTCGCGACAGGGATACCAAGAGACCCAGTACTTC	CASSSRQGYQETQYF
TRBV12-3/TRBV12-4	TRBJ2-7	-	few	TGTGCCAGCAGTTTGGGTCTTAGTGTATCCTACGAGCAGTACTTC	CASSLGLSVSYEQYF
TRBV6-5	TRBJ2-3	-	few	TGTGCCAGCAGTTGGGAGCGGTTCACAGATACGCAGTATTTT	CASSWERFTDTQYF
TRBV27	TRBJ1-5	TRBD1	few	TGTGCCAGCAGTTTGCGATTTGGGGGACAGGGGAGCAATCAGCCCCAGCATTTT	CASSLRFGGQGSNQPQHF
TRBV12-3/TRBV12-4	TRBJ2-1	TRBD1	many	TGTGCCAGCATTCTTGGACAGGGATGGAATGAGCAGTTCTTC	CASILGQGWNEQFF
TRBV12-3/TRBV12-4	TRBJ1-1	-	-	TGTGCCAGCAGTAGTACAGGGCCAGAGTTACAAGCTTTCTTT	CASSSTGPELQAFF
TRBV7-4	TRBJ2-1	TRBD2	-	TGTGCCAGCAGCTTACTAGCGGGAGGAGGCCCTTACAATGAGCAGTTCTTC	CASSLLAGGGPYNEQFF
TRBV28	TRBJ2-3	-	many	TGTGCCAGCATAGGATACACAGATACGCAGTATTTT	CASIGYTDTQYF
TRBV28	TRBJ2-5	-	few	TGTGCCAGCAGTTTATCCATAGGGGGGGAGACCCAGTACTTC	CASSLSIGGETQYF
TRBV7-2	TRBJ1-2	-	few	TGTGCCAGCAGCTTAGTCGGCATCAGGGGCTACACCTTC	CASSLVGIRGYTF
TRBV2	TRBJ1-6	-	many	TGTGCCAGCGCAGGACTCGGGATTGATTCACCCCTCCACTTT	CASAGLGIDSPLHF
TRBV5-1	TRBJ1-2	-	-	TGCGCCAGCAGCTTGGAGGGCGGGGGTGACTATGGCTACACCTTC	CASSLEGGGDYGYTF
TRBV11-2	TRBJ2-5	TRBD2	few	TGTGCCAGCAGCTTCACTAGCGGGGGGCCTAGCCTCCAAGAGACCCAGTACTTC	CASSFTSGGPSLQETQYF
TRBV19	TRBJ2-3	TRBD2	once	TGTGCCAGTAGTGCCGGGACTAGCGGGATGGCCTCACACGATACGCAGTATTTT	CASSAGTSGMASHDTQYF
TRBV6-1	TRBJ2-3	-	few	TGTGCCAGCAGTACTCGACACACAGATACGCAGTATTTT	CASSTRHTDTQYF
TRBV19	TRBJ1-1	-	-	TGTGCCAGTAGTGTCGACCTGAACACTGAAGCTTTCTTT	CASSVDLNTEAFF
TRBV6-1	TRBJ1-3	-	-	TGTGCCAGCAGTGCGCCAGGGCGAACCTCTGGAAACACCATATATTTT	CASSAPGRTSGNTIYF
TRBV11-2	TRBJ2-1	TRBD2	-	TGTGCCAGCACTCCCTCCTATGGAGCGGGGGGGGACAATGAGCAGTTCTTC	CASTPSYGAGGDNEQFF
TRBV12-3/TRBV12-4	TRBJ1-5	-	many	TGTGCCAGCACTTTAAATAGCAATCAGCCCCAGCATTTT	CASTLNSNQPQHF
TRBV27	TRBJ1-1	TRBD1	-	TGTGCCAGCAGGGGACAGAGTAACACTGAAGCTTTCTTT	CASRGQSNTEAFF
TRBV2	TRBJ1-5	-	-	TGTGCCAGCAGTGAAGGTCAGGGGCTAACTCAGCCCCAGCATTTT	CASSEGQGLTQPQHF
TRBV7-2	TRBJ1-2	-	few	TGTGCCGGCGGGGTCTATGGCTACACCTTC	CAGGVYGYTF
TRBV5-4	TRBJ2-5	TRBD1	-	TGTGCCAGCAGCACCGCGACAGGGGGGAAACAAGAGACCCAGTACTTC	CASSTATGGKQETQYF
TRBV7-3	TRBJ2-7	-	many	TGTGCCAGCAGCTTATACGGCGGGAAGGGCTACGAGCAGTACTTC	CASSLYGGKGYEQYF
TRBV27	TRBJ1-2	-	few	TGTGCCAGCAGCCCAGGAGGCCCAACTAACTATGGCTACACCTTC	CASSPGGPTNYGYTF
TRBV19	TRBJ1-5	TRBD1	-	TGTGCCAGTGCCGGAGGACAGGGGTTTCGGCCCCAGCATTTT	CASAGGQGFRPQHF
TRBV4-2	TRBJ2-3	-	few	TGTGCCAGCAGCCAAGATACGACAGAAGACACAGATACGCAGTATTTT	CASSQDTTEDTDTQYF
TRBV20-1	TRBJ2-2	-	-	TGCAGTGCTATCTCTATCGGAAACACCGGGGAGCTGTTTTTT	CSAISIGNTGELFF
TRBV7-9	TRBJ2-7	-	-	TGTGCCAGCAGCTTAGGAGGAACCCAATCCTACGAGCAGTACTTC	CASSLGGTQSYEQYF